This T cell receptor (beta chain) was identified in a study of blood T cell repertoires in COVID-19. Measured with immunoSEQ multiplex PCR; TCRdb has only the in-frame clones, and not every one. Of 43,000 or so clones listed, 80% to 90% are singletons. Sequencing was performed on peripheral blood. The source of this sequence is a man between 60 and 75 years old with active COVID-19.

In DNA, the CDR3 is TGTGCCAGCAGTTTAATACCCACAGGGACAGGGTATAATTCACCCCTCCACTTT. Protein product: CASSLIPTGTGYNSPLHF. The chain has TRBV28 and TRBJ1-6; TRBD1 aligns across 9 bases. This CDR3 contains 18 residues. The J segment lost 4 bases and the V segment lost 2 bases, leaving 9 bases of the junction unmatched. Germline V lookup: CDR1 MDHEN, CDR2 SYDVKM.